A single sample is the source of the 16 T cell receptor beta chains below, sequenced in a study of cytomegalovirus exposure and HLA in healthy donors. Both 60 Vbeta primers and 13 Jbeta primers went into the PCR. Assay used: immunoSEQ multiplex PCR; TCRdb lists only in-frame clones, some missing. The sample consists of under 300,000 clones, around two thirds of them appearing once. Sequenced material: PBMCs. These receptors originate from a female donor in good health and CMV-seronegative.

V is TRBV29-1 and J is TRBJ2-5; 16 bases map to TRBD2. The germline CDR1 and CDR2 sequences are SQVTM and ANQGSEA. J lost 5 bases, V lost 6 bases, and 15 bases had no gene match. There are 18 residues in the CDR3. CDR3: CSVERPGLAGGALETQYF. CDR3 bases: TGCAGCGTGGAACGACCGGGACTAGCGGGAGGGGCGCTTGAGACCCAGTACTTC.

This clone was seen once. This rearrangement joins TRBV28 to TRBJ2-7; 14 bases map to TRBD2. Germline CDR1 and CDR2: MDHEN and SYDVKM. CDR3 length equals 15 residues. J gave up 3 bases and V 6 bases, and 4 bases lay outside the gene matches. CDR3 DNA: TGTGCCAGCAGCCGTGGACTAGCGGGAGGCTACGAGCAGTACTTC. Protein sequence: CASSRGLAGGYEQYF.

V gene TRBV6-5 combines with J gene TRBJ2-3, with D possibly matching TRBD2 (7 bases). Germline lookup yields CDR1 MNHEY and CDR2 SVGAGI. This CDR3 contains 15 residues. V lost 2 bases and J lost 2, with 11 bases in between. The DNA of the CDR3 is TGTGCCAGCAGTTACGCGGGGGCCTACACAGATACGCAGTATTTT. Translation: CASSYAGAYTDTQYF.

The chain is built from TRBV5-8 and TRBJ2-1; 11 bases fit TRBD2. Trimming at V came to 4 bases and at J to 8 bases, leaving 8 bases not matched to a gene. In germline, CDR1 is SGHTS, CDR2 YDEGEE. There are 15 residues in the CDR3. This chain's CDR3 is CASSRATSGTHEQFF. DNA for the CDR3: TGTGCCAGCAGCCGTGCGACTAGCGGGACACATGAGCAGTTCTTC.

This chain connects TRBV18 to TRBJ2-6; 8 bases match TRBD2. Trimming removed 3 bases from V and 2 bases from J; junction bases left unmatched: 9. CDR3 length equals 18 residues. Germline V lookup: CDR1 KGHSH, CDR2 LQKENI. The CDR3 region is CASSPGLVFSTGANVLTF. CDR3 DNA: TGTGCCAGCTCACCGGGACTAGTCTTCTCGACTGGGGCCAACGTCCTGACTTTC.

The rearrangement uses TRBV18 and TRBJ1-1; 8 positions agree with TRBD1. The junction had 9 bases not matched to a gene; V was cut back by 3 bases and J by 3 bases. CDR3 length: 16 amino acids. Germline CDR1 is KGHSH and CDR2 is LQKENI. CDR3 protein: CASSPSPRGLDTEAFF. Written as DNA, the CDR3 is TGTGCCAGCTCACCCAGCCCCAGGGGGCTGGACACTGAAGCTTTCTTT.

The V and J genes are TRBV18 and TRBJ1-1; D is unclear. Per germline, CDR1 KGHSH and CDR2 LQKENI. V was clipped by 0 bases and J by 1 base, with 15 bases between them. There are 17 residues in the CDR3. Written as DNA, the CDR3 is TGTGCCAGCTCACCACCGTTCTTCCCTGGAGGGAACACTGAAGCTTTCTTT. It codes for CASSPPFFPGGNTEAFF.

The chain combines TRBV28 with TRBJ2-7; the D gene is possibly TRBD1 (6 bases). Trimming left V 5 bases short and J 3 bases short, with 14 bases between. Germline V lookup: CDR1 MDHEN, CDR2 SYDVKM. This CDR3 contains 14 residues. Written as DNA, the CDR3 is TGTGCCAGCAGTATCGGGACACAAAACTACGAGCAGTACTTC. Its translation is CASSIGTQNYEQYF.

The chain employs TRBV6-5 and TRBJ1-2, with 7 bases fitting TRBD1. Germline V gene sequence: CDR1 MNHEY, CDR2 SVGAGI. The trim removed 6 bases at V and 0 bases at J, leaving 7 bases unmatched. The CDR3 extends over 15 amino acids. The CDR3 spells CASSPLQGANYGYTF. CDR3 DNA sequence: TGTGCCAGCAGCCCTCTGCAGGGGGCTAACTATGGCTACACCTTC.

The CDR3 region is CASSLESLAPKGTGELFF. DNA for the CDR3: TGTGCCAGCAGCTTAGAATCGCTAGCCCCTAAAGGTACCGGGGAGCTGTTTTTT. The rearrangement joins TRBV11-3 to TRBJ2-2, with D possibly TRBD2 on 5 matching bases. Germline assignment: CDR1 SGHNT and CDR2 YENEEA. The CDR3 sequence is 18 residues long. V was pared by 0 bases and J by 5 bases, with 19 bases between.

This clone was found a few times. The chain links TRBV5-1 to TRBJ2-2; the match to TRBD2 covers 14 bases. The CDR3 covers 20 residues. Germline assignment: CDR1 SGHRS and CDR2 YFSETQ. V dropped 1 base and J dropped 5; count of bases not matched to a gene: 13. CDR3 residues: CASSLYLTSGRASWTGELFF. The DNA for the CDR3 is TGCGCCAGCAGCTTGTACTTGACTAGCGGGAGGGCCTCTTGGACCGGGGAGCTGTTTTTT.

This chain joins TRBV28 and TRBJ1-1; 8 bases are shared with TRBD1. There are 16 residues in the CDR3. The V gene's germline CDR1 is MDHEN and CDR2 SYDVKM. Trimming removed 5 bases from V and 8 bases from J; junction bases left unmatched: 16. The CDR3 DNA reads as TGTGCCAGCAGTAATACAGGGGGATTACCTGCATTGGAAGCTTTCTTT. Its translation: CASSNTGGLPALEAFF.

The CDR3 spells CASSLSGGESNQPQHF. The CDR3 nucleotides are TGTGCCAGCAGTTTATCGGGCGGGGAAAGCAATCAGCCCCAGCATTTT. The V and J genes are TRBV27 and TRBJ1-5; D remains unclear. Trimming removed 0 bases at V and 1 base at J, with 10 bases between. Germline lookup yields CDR1 MNHEY and CDR2 SMNVEV (reference sequence). This CDR3 comprises 16 residues.

The J gene is TRBJ1-5, the V gene TRBV4-2; D is ambiguous. The CDR3 contains 16 residues. With 0 bases removed from V and 3 bases from J, the gap between germline ends came to 12 bases. The V gene's germline CDR1 is LGHNA and CDR2 YNFKEQ. CDR3: CASSQDLGGINQPQHF. As DNA, the CDR3 is TGTGCCAGCAGCCAAGATCTTGGAGGTATCAATCAGCCCCAGCATTTT.

V is TRBV5-5 and J is TRBJ2-5; D might be TRBD1 (5 bases). The CDR3 loop spans 13 amino acids. Trimming stripped 0 bases from V and 4 bases from J, with 7 bases between. Germline values: CDR1 SGHKS, CDR2 YYEKEE (reference sequence). The CDR3 reads CASSLAGSETQYF. DNA of the CDR3: TGTGCCAGCAGCTTGGCAGGGTCAGAGACCCAGTACTTC.

This chain uses TRBV5-1 with TRBJ2-2; 7 bases fit TRBD1. V was pared by 1 base and J by 1 base, with 7 bases of the junction left unmatched. This CDR3 contains 17 residues. Germline V gives CDR1 SGHRS, CDR2 YFSETQ. CDR3 protein: CASSLTPGGRNTGELFF. The CDR3 nucleotides are TGCGCCAGCAGCTTGACTCCAGGGGGAAGGAACACCGGGGAGCTGTTTTTT.